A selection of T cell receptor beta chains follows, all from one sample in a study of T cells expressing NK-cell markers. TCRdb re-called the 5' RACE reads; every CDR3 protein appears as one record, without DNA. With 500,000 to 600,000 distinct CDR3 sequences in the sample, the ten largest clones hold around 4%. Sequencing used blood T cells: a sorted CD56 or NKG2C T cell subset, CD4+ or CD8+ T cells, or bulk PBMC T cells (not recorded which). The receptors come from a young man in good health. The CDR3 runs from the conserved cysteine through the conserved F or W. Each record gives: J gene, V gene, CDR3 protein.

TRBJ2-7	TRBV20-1	CSARAATSGRPSVEQYF
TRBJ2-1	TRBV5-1	CASSPAEGGHNNEQFF
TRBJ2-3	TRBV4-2	CASSQEASGSTDTQYF
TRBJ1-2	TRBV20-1	CSASGDYGYTF
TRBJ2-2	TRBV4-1	CASSQVVGGTGELFF
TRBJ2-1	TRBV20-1	CSAQKTRYNEQFF
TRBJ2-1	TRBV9	CASSVAANRALYNEQFF
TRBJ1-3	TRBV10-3	CAISDGQGAGNTIYF
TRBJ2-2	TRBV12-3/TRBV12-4	CASSVDRASNTGELFF
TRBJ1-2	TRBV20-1	CSAETSPGQGSGYTF
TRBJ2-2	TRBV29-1	CSVMGTPGAIGELFF
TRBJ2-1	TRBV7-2	CASSLVSMGVNEQFF
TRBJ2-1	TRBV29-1	CSWGGGRDPYNEQFF
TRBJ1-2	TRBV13	CASSLRMGAGGYTF
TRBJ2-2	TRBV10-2	CASRATRAGRNTGELFF
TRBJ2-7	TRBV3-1	CASSHTSGRSDEQYF
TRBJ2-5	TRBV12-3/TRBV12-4	CASSRLGQGAETQYF
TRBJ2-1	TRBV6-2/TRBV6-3	CASSSRRLYNEQFF
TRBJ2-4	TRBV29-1	CSVIKGGQGVKNIQYF
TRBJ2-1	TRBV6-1	CASRKAGALDEQFF
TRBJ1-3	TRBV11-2	CASGFRETGNTIYF
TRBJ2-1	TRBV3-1	CASSRHQSENEQFF
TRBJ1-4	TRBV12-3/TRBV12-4	CASSPPGEKLFF
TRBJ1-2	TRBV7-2	CASSSQGHGYGYTF
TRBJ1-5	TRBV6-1	CASSPLGQEGQPQHF
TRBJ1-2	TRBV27	CASRSAGTHYTF
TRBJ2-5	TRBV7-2	CASSNWTSGSSRTQYF
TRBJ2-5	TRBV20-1	CSAPARLVGLQETQYF
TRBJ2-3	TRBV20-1	CSARDNKDSSGDTQYF
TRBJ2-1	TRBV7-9	CASSDSSGTYNEQFF
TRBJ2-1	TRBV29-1	CSVAGFMGTSGSSSYNEQFF
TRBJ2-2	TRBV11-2	CASSLLLGTGELFF
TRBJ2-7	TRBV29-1	CSVEQGARTSGSSSYEQYF